This TCR beta chain was sequenced in a study of T cell changes during pregnancy in multiple sclerosis. CDR1 SGHDT and CDR2 YYEEEE come from the germline V gene. The V gene end was trimmed by 0 bases and the J gene end by 6 bases; junction bases not matched to a gene: 8. This CDR3 is 15 amino acids long. Sequencing used immunoSEQ multiplex PCR; TCRdb keeps in-frame clones, though not all of them. The sample consists of fewer than 55,000 clones, about nine tenths of them appearing once. The V call is TRBV5-6, the J call TRBJ2-7; 8 bases agree with TRBD1. The input for sequencing was peripheral blood, taken in the second trimester of pregnancy. The origin of this receptor is a female donor in good health, enrolled as a control in a pregnancy study. The CDR3 region has the DNA TGTGCCAGCAGCTTGGGTGGGACAGGAGGGCGCGAGCAGTACTTC. Encoded protein: CASSLGGTGGREQYF.